Given below is one T cell receptor (beta chain) in context. Germline V gene lookup returns CDR1 MNHEY and CDR2 SVGAGI. CDR3 length equals 11 residues. Trimming took off 11 bases at V and 5 bases at J, with 10 bases between the two ends. Those enrolled in Seattle joined during active infection and were followed longitudinally afterward. Source study methods: The authors estimated nucleated cell counts from reference gene primer amplification. Only in-frame clones appear in the TCRdb table, and some are missing; sequencing was by immunoSEQ multiplex PCR. V and J calls and clone size follow that table, whereas D and trimming were derived from the DNA. The sample comprises approximately 79,000 clones, approximately 80% of which are singletons, and around 13% rests with the top ten. This sample was taken from a study of blood T cell repertoires in COVID-19. Study overall: There were acute and convalescent COVID-19 samples, and they came from the United States, Italy and Spain. The analysed material was cDNA or gDNA that came from T cells, B-cell-depleted T cells, or PBMCs.

Sequencing was carried out using peripheral blood. This TCR was sampled from a man between 50 and 59 years old with COVID-19, enrolled during active disease. V usage is TRBV6-5 and J usage is TRBJ1-5; D not certain. The CDR3 here is CASRRDQPQHF. As DNA, the CDR3 is TGTGCCTCAAGGAGGGATCAGCCCCAGCATTTT.